This T cell receptor beta chain emerged from a study of patients and donors after allogeneic stem cell transplantation. MiXCR was run by TCRdb on the RT-PCR reads, yielding one entry per CDR3 protein. Of roughly 230,000 distinct CDR3 sequences listed, roughly an eighth are singletons. This clonotype has only a few counts. This receptor was obtained from a human donor who was either an allogeneic HSCT recipient or a stem cell or donor lymphocyte infusion donor (not recorded which). It is not recorded whose cells these are; they may come from a transplant donor. The specimen sequenced was blood, either unsorted or a sorted T cell fraction (not recorded which).

CDR3 in amino acids: CAISADRVLGEQFF. For the CDR3, the DNA is TGTGCCATCAGTGCTGACAGGGTACTTGGTGAGCAGTTCTTC. The chain carries TRBV10-3 and TRBJ2-1, with 7 nucleotides matching TRBD1. Germline CDR1 ENHRY, CDR2 SYGVKD. There are 14 residues in the CDR3. J lost 9 bases, V lost 4 bases, and 9 bases had no gene match.